This T cell receptor (beta chain) was sequenced for a study of T-cell memory formation after mild COVID-19. Overall study results and limits: Pre-infection memory held some responding clones, suggesting pre-existing cross-reactive T cells responded. Clones that contracted from day 15 to 85 had balanced CD4/CD8; later expanders were CD4+ biased.

Per the germline V gene, CDR1 is GTSNPN and CDR2 is SVGIG (reference sequence). The V end lost 2 bases, the J end lost 5 bases, and 9 bases lay between the germline ends. This CDR3 is 13 amino acids long. Comment on this clonotype: Its target is unknown.

5'RACE with constant-segment primers built TCRalpha and TCRbeta cDNA libraries with UMIs. Using its own MiXCR run on the 5' RACE reads, TCRdb lists one record per CDR3 protein. The sample includes about 430,000 distinct CDR3 sequences, more than 20% seen only once; the top ten take 7% to 9.5%. The clonotype comes from an adult woman who had mild COVID-19 (a few samples of this study predate the infection). Cell type and time point are not known. Material for sequencing was PBMCs or a T cell subset sorted from them (not recorded which). V is TRBV30 and J is TRBJ2-2; D possibly corresponds to TRBD1 (6 bases). Written as DNA, the CDR3 is TGTGCCTGGAGTTACAGGGTTACCGGGGAGCTGTTTTTT. It specifies CAWSYRVTGELFF. The entire variable domain, with the rest obtained from reference TRBV30 and TRBJ2-2, is as follows: SQTIHQWPATLVQPVGSPLSLECTVEGTSNPNLYWYRQAAGRGLQLLFYSVGIGQISSEVPQNLSASRPQDRQFILSSKKLLLSDSGFYLCAWSYRVTGELFFGEGSRLTVL.